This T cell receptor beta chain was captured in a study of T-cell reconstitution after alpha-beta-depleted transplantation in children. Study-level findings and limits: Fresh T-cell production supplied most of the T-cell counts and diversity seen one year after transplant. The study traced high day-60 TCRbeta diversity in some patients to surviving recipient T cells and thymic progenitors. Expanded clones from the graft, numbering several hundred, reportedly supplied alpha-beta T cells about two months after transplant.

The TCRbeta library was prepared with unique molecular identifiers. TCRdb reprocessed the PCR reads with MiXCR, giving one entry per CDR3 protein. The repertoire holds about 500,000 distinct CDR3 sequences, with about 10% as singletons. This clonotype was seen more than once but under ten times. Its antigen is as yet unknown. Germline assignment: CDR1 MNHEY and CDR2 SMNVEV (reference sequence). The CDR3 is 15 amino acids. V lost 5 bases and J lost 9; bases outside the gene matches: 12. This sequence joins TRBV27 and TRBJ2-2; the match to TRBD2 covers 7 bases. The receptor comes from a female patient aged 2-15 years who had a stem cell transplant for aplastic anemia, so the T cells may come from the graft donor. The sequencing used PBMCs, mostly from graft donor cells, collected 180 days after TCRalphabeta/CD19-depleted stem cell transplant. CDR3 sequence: CASSPKSPGTRELFF. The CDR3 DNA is TGTGCCAGCAGTCCCAAAAGTCCCGGGACTAGGGAGCTGTTTTTT.